These T cell receptor beta chains were read from a single sample in a study of identifying expanded T cells in peripheral blood. Data came from immunoSEQ multiplex PCR; TCRdb stores just in-frame clones and leaves some out. The sample contains about 81,000 clones, 84% of which appear only once. The sequenced sample consisted of blood. These receptors were obtained from a person aged 18 to 70 in good health. CDR3s include the opening cysteine and the closing phenylalanine or tryptophan. D genes are given only for firm matches. Rows may omit the clone size; those that give it use once, few, many or a size class.

clone_size | j_call | d_call | v_call | cdr3_aa | cdr3_nt
. | TRBJ2-1 | TRBD2 | TRBV6-6 | CASRTSGRLGTSEQFF | TGTGCCAGTCGGACTAGCGGGAGACTCGGGACGTCTGAGCAGTTCTTC
once | TRBJ2-7 | TRBD1 | TRBV5-6 | CASSPGTGFGYEQYF | TGTGCCAGCAGCCCCGGGACAGGGTTCGGTTACGAGCAGTACTTC
. | TRBJ1-4 | TRBD1 | TRBV11-3 | CASRSRRQGALMVNEKLFF | TGTGCCAGCAGGTCTCGTCGACAGGGGGCGCTAATGGTCAATGAAAAACTGTTTTTT
once | TRBJ2-1 | . | TRBV18 | CASSRESLINEQFF | TGTGCCAGCTCACGAGAATCGTTAATCAATGAGCAGTTCTTC
. | TRBJ2-7 | . | TRBV21-1 | CASTKGPGTEQYF | TGTGCCAGCACCAAGGGACCCGGGACAGAGCAGTACTTC
. | TRBJ1-5 | TRBD1 | TRBV19 | CASSISRGDQPQHF | TGTGCCAGTAGTATATCCAGGGGGGATCAGCCCCAGCATTTT
. | TRBJ2-3 | . | TRBV5-1 | CASSRGTEATDTQYF | TGCGCCAGCAGCCGGGGGACCGAGGCCACAGATACGCAGTATTTT
. | TRBJ2-2 | TRBD1 | TRBV19 | CASSILDRGNTGELFF | TGTGCCAGTAGTATACTGGACAGGGGTAACACCGGGGAGCTGTTTTTT
. | TRBJ1-2 | . | TRBV6-1 | CASSAEGGANYGYTF | TGTGCCAGCAGTGCCGAGGGCGGAGCTAACTATGGCTACACCTTC
. | TRBJ1-2 | TRBD1 | TRBV2 | CASNTGTGNYGYTF | TGTGCCAGCAATACGGGGACAGGGAACTATGGCTACACCTTC
once | TRBJ2-1 | . | TRBV7-6 | CASSLPAGRGYNEQFF | TGTGCCAGCAGCTTACCGGCGGGACGAGGCTACAATGAGCAGTTCTTC
. | TRBJ2-3 | . | TRBV6-5 | CASRRELQGDTQYF | TGTGCCAGCAGAAGGGAGCTCCAAGGAGATACGCAGTATTTT
. | TRBJ2-2 | . | TRBV15 | CATSRDPQGGGTGELFF | TGTGCCACCAGCAGAGATCCGCAGGGGGGAGGAACCGGGGAGCTGTTTTTT
. | TRBJ2-5 | . | TRBV28 | CASSFQTGGVETQYF | TGTGCCAGCAGTTTCCAAACAGGGGGGGTAGAGACCCAGTACTTC
. | TRBJ2-1 | . | TRBV7-2 | CASSPVTGRITMKQFF | TGTGCCAGCAGCCCCGTGACAGGCCGGATTACAATGAAGCAGTTCTTC
. | TRBJ2-7 | TRBD2 | TRBV5-6 | CASSLSGTRSYEQYF | TGTGCCAGCAGCCTCTCCGGGACTAGGTCCTACGAGCAGTACTTC
. | TRBJ2-1 | . | TRBV9 | CASSVFRVGEQFF | TGTGCCAGCAGCGTATTCAGGGTTGGAGAGCAGTTCTTC
. | TRBJ2-4 | TRBD1 | TRBV5-1 | CASSFDRGQNIQYF | TGCGCCAGCAGCTTCGACAGGGGGCAAAACATTCAGTACTTC
once | TRBJ1-5 | . | TRBV5-5 | CASSWGTGLTHQPQHF | TGTGCCAGCAGCTGGGGAACAGGGTTAACTCATCAGCCCCAGCATTTT
. | TRBJ1-1 | TRBD1 | TRBV7-2 | CASSSQGWNTEAFF | TGTGCCAGCAGCTCACAGGGGTGGAACACTGAAGCTTTCTTT
. | TRBJ2-1 | . | TRBV30 | CAWSARGRLRDEQFF | TGTGCCTGGAGTGCGCGGGGCCGTCTTAGGGATGAGCAGTTCTTC
. | TRBJ1-1 | . | TRBV7-2 | CASSLALGGNTEAFF | TGTGCCAGCAGCTTAGCGCTCGGGGGGAACACTGAAGCTTTCTTT
. | TRBJ1-1 | TRBD1 | TRBV5-4 | CASSRAEDRANTEAFF | TGTGCCAGCAGCCGGGCCGAGGACAGGGCGAACACTGAAGCTTTCTTT
. | TRBJ1-1 | . | TRBV5-1 | CASSQKQGGSTEAFF | TGCGCCAGCAGCCAAAAACAGGGAGGGAGCACTGAAGCTTTCTTT
. | TRBJ1-2 | TRBD1 | TRBV19 | CASSIEPGGQGANYGYTF | TGTGCCAGTAGTATTGAACCGGGCGGACAGGGGGCCAACTATGGCTACACCTTC
. | TRBJ2-1 | . | TRBV6-5 | CASRIGSSEQFF | TGTGCCAGCCGCATCGGGAGCTCTGAGCAGTTCTTC
. | TRBJ2-7 | . | TRBV21-1 | CARPPQGDESYEQYF | TGTGCCAGGCCCCCACAGGGAGATGAGTCCTACGAGCAGTACTTC